Below are 31 T cell receptor beta chains sequenced from a single sample in a study of response to subunit inactivated influenza vaccine. TCRdb redid the calling of the RT-PCR reads with MiXCR, one entry per CDR3 protein. Of approximately 530,000 distinct CDR3 sequences in the sample, 7.5% to 8.5% were seen once. The sample was PBMCs from blood, taken roughly 24 months after vaccination. These receptors were collected from a man between 45 and 75 years old who received an inactivated influenza vaccine.

This clonotype was observed many times. The rearrangement links TRBV7-2 to TRBJ1-5; D is ambiguous. This CDR3 is built from 16 residues. CDR1 SGHTA and CDR2 FQGNSA come from the germline V gene. V lost 1 base, J lost 3 bases, and 13 bases lay in between. DNA for the CDR3: TGTGCCAGCAGCTTAGAATTCGGCAGATACAATCAGCCCCAGCATTTT. Protein: CASSLEFGRYNQPQHF.

This clonotype was seen more than once but under ten times. The chain has TRBV21-1 and TRBJ2-6; TRBD1, the D gene given by the table, was not confirmed from the DNA. TRBV21-1 corresponds to a pseudogene. The CDR3 is 18 amino acids. The CDR3 loop is CASSKRDDRGCGANVLTF. The CDR3 nucleotides read TGTGCCAGCAGCAAAAGGGACGACAGGGGATGTGGGGCCAACGTCCTGACTTTC.

The J gene is TRBJ2-7, the V gene TRBV4-2, with a weak D call TRBD1 (5 bases). Germline assignment: CDR1 LGHNA and CDR2 YNFKEQ. Between the trimmed V and J ends, which lost 0 bases and 3 bases, there was a span of 21 bases. This CDR3 has 18 residues. CDR3 sequence: CASSQDLVGVQGGYEQYF. In DNA, the CDR3 is TGTGCCAGCAGCCAAGATCTGGTGGGTGTTCAGGGCGGCTACGAGCAGTACTTC.

In regard to this clonotype: A much larger clone differs from this one at a single base, so this may be a read error. The rearrangement uses TRBV28 and TRBJ2-2; 12 positions agree with TRBD2. Germline values: CDR1 MDHEN, CDR2 SYDVKM. The CDR3 contains 16 residues. CDR3 protein: CASSSGLAGITWELFF. The CDR3 nucleotides are TGTGCCAGCAGTTCAGGACTAGCGGGGATCACCTGGGAGCTGTTTTTT.

This clonotype was seen a few times. The CDR3 loop is CASSPLGAYPTYEQYF. CDR3 coding DNA: TGTGCCAGCAGTCCCCTTGGGGCCTACCCGACCTACGAGCAGTACTTC. The chain joins TRBV28 to TRBJ2-7, with a weak D call TRBD1 (5 bases). This CDR3 spans 16 amino acids. Trimming shortened V by 5 bases and J by 2 bases, and 19 bases separated the two germline ends. Per the germline V gene, CDR1 is MDHEN and CDR2 is SYDVKM.

At least ten counts were recorded for this clonotype. J is TRBJ2-1 and V is TRBV5-1, with TRBD2 matching 10 bases. The germline V gene encodes CDR1 SGHRS and CDR2 YFSETQ. The V and J ends lost 4 bases and 4 bases, in that order; junction bases with no gene match: 5. This CDR3 is built from 15 residues. The CDR3, as DNA: TGCGCCAGCAGCAAAGATAGCGGGGGGTACAATGAGCAGTTCTTC. It translates to CASSKDSGGYNEQFF.

V is TRBV5-8 and J is TRBJ2-1; TRBD1 might be the D (5 bases). Trimming took 2 bases from V and 4 from J, leaving 16 bases between them. The CDR3 sequence is 16 residues long. The germline V gene encodes CDR1 SGHTS and CDR2 YDEGEE. The CDR3 DNA reads as TGTGCCAGCAGCTTATCCGGCCAGGGTATTTACAATGAGCAGTTCTTC. Its translation is CASSLSGQGIYNEQFF.

V usage is TRBV6-5 and J usage is TRBJ2-7; D gene unclear. The germline V and J ends were trimmed by 3 bases and 3 bases, with 15 bases remaining between them. This CDR3 is 15 amino acids long. CDR1 is MNHEY, CDR2 SVGAGI, per germline. The CDR3 sequence: CASSYSSRPFYEQYF. The CDR3 DNA follows: TGTGCCAGCAGTTATTCGAGCAGGCCCTTCTACGAGCAGTACTTC.

This clonotype was counted a few times. The CDR3: CASSLTRPEQYF. In DNA, the CDR3 is TGTGCCAGCAGTTTAACCCGCCCCGAGCAGTACTTC. The chain has TRBV12-3 or TRBV12-4 and TRBJ2-7; D uncertain. CDR3 size: 12 residues. Trimming stripped 2 bases from V and 6 bases from J, with 8 bases between.

A few counts support this clonotype. The gene calls are TRBV20-1 and TRBJ2-5; no definite D call. The CDR3 sequence is 12 residues long. Germline assignment: CDR1 DFQATT and CDR2 SNEGSKA (reference sequence). V lost 2 bases to trimming and J lost 5 bases, with 9 bases between them. DNA of the CDR3: TGCAGTGCTAGATCCGCAAGGGAGACCCAGTACTTC. Protein: CSARSARETQYF.

There are a few counts of this clonotype. The chain uses TRBV6-1 and TRBJ2-3, with TRBD2 identical over 11 bases. V dropped 6 bases and J dropped 2; count of bases not matched to a gene: 4. The germline gives CDR1 MNHNS, CDR2 SASEGT. This CDR3 comprises 15 residues. CDR3: CASSLTSGVTDTQYF. For the CDR3, the DNA is TGTGCCAGCAGCCTGACTAGCGGGGTCACAGATACGCAGTATTTT.

This clonotype was seen repeatedly, ten times or more. This chain links TRBV15 with TRBJ2-3; D not resolved. Trimming removed 0 bases from V and 1 base from J, with 8 bases in between. Germline V gene lookup returns CDR1 LNHNV and CDR2 YYDKDF (reference sequence). CDR3 length: 15 residues. CDR3: CATSRDREGTDTQYF. DNA for the CDR3: TGTGCCACCAGCAGAGATCGAGAAGGCACAGATACGCAGTATTTT.

This clonotype was seen many times. This chain uses TRBV11-2 with TRBJ2-2, with unresolved D. The CDR3 length is 14 residues. V gave up 1 base and J gave up 5 bases, with 8 bases separating them. Germline-derived CDR1 and CDR2 are SGHAT and FQNNGV. The CDR3 coding sequence is TGTGCCAGCAGCTTAGTACAGACAACCGGGGAGCTGTTTTTT. It codes for CASSLVQTTGELFF.

This clonotype turned up a few times. The rearrangement uses TRBV20-1 and TRBJ1-1; possibly TRBD1 for D (5 bases). The CDR3 has 15 residues. V dropped 5 bases and J dropped 0 bases, with 16 bases sitting between them. Per germline, CDR1 DFQATT and CDR2 SNEGSKA (reference sequence). CDR3: CSAAGGEGMNTEAFF. As DNA, the CDR3 is TGCAGTGCTGCGGGGGGGGAAGGCATGAACACTGAAGCTTTCTTT.

There are many counts of this clonotype. The CDR3 bases are TGTGCCAGCAGTGAAGTGCTTGGGAGCTCCTACGAGCAGTACTTC. Translated: CASSEVLGSSYEQYF. The chain has TRBV2 and TRBJ2-7; weak D call: TRBD2 (5 bases). V lost 1 base and J 0 bases, leaving 10 bases between the germline ends. CDR3 length equals 15 residues. Germline V gene lookup returns CDR1 SNHLY and CDR2 FYNNEI.

The table lists this clonotype with many counts. CDR3 sequence reads: CASSPGWATEAFF. CDR3 coding DNA: TGTGCCAGCAGTCCTGGGTGGGCCACTGAAGCTTTCTTT. The V gene is TRBV12-3 or TRBV12-4, the J gene TRBJ1-1; D remains unclear. The CDR3 runs to 13 residues. V was clipped by 5 bases and J by 4 bases, with 11 bases between them.

This clonotype was detected ten times or more. The genes are TRBV10-3 and TRBJ2-4, with 9 bases fitting TRBD1. The CDR3 has 14 residues. The germline V gene encodes CDR1 ENHRY and CDR2 SYGVKD. V gave up 6 bases and J gave up 4 bases; unmatched junction bases: 4. The CDR3 here is CAISEGQGKNIQYF. The CDR3 DNA sequence: TGTGCCATCAGCGAAGGACAGGGGAAAAACATTCAGTACTTC.

This clonotype was seen only a few times. V usage is TRBV12-3 or TRBV12-4 and J usage is TRBJ1-1; tentatively, D is TRBD1 (5 bases). CDR3 size: 13 residues. V was clipped by 1 base and J by 11 bases, with 14 bases between them. CDR3 region: CASSLGVGGIAFF. The CDR3 nucleotides read TGTGCCAGCAGTTTAGGGGTCGGGGGAATCGCTTTCTTT.

This rearrangement joins TRBV10-3 to TRBJ2-2, with 13 positions matching TRBD2. Germline lookup yields CDR1 ENHRY and CDR2 SYGVKD. This CDR3 contains 15 residues. V shed 6 bases, J shed 3 bases, and the junction held 1 base outside the gene matches. The CDR3 spells CAIRGLAGDTGELFF. Written as DNA, the CDR3 is TGTGCCATCAGAGGACTAGCGGGGGACACCGGGGAGCTGTTTTTT.

On this clonotype: At one boundary the junction diverges from the germline segment, which might be a read error. The chain uses TRBV7-7 and TRBJ2-2, with 8 bases fitting TRBD1. Germline CDR1 is SSHAT and CDR2 is FNYEAQ (reference sequence). The CDR3 sequence is 17 residues long. DNA of the CDR3: TGTGCTAGCAGCTTAGCGCCCAGGGGGCCTACGGCCGGGGAGCTGTTTTTT. It specifies CASSLAPRGPTAGELFF.

This clonotype was observed a handful of times. The V and J genes are TRBV7-8 and TRBJ1-1; 8 nucleotides agree with TRBD1. Losses at the gene ends were 1 base for V and 1 base for J; bases not matched to a gene: 5. This CDR3 has 16 amino acids. In germline, CDR1 is SGHVS, CDR2 FQNEAQ. The CDR3 is CASSLGTGNQNTEAFF. The CDR3 DNA reads as TGTGCCAGCAGCTTAGGGACAGGGAACCAGAACACTGAAGCTTTCTTT.

The J gene is TRBJ1-1, the V gene TRBV28, with 9 bases lining up with TRBD1. The CDR3 spans 16 residues. The germline V gene encodes CDR1 MDHEN and CDR2 SYDVKM. V was pared by 5 bases and J by 1 base, with 8 bases of the junction left unmatched. The CDR3 DNA follows: TGTGCCAGCAGTAGAATACAGGGGGCCTGGAACACTGAAGCTTTCTTT. Protein product: CASSRIQGAWNTEAFF. Drawing the rest from reference TRBV28 and TRBJ1-1, the complete variable domain is DVKVTQSSRYLVKRTGEKVFLECVQDMDHENMFWYRQDPGLGLRLIYFSYDVKMKEKGDIPEGYSVSREKKERFSLILESASTNQTSMYLCASSRIQGAWNTEAFFGQGTRLTVV.

This clonotype was picked up many times. The chain recombines TRBV9 with TRBJ1-6, with D perhaps TRBD1 (6 bases). The germline V and J ends were trimmed by 0 bases and 4 bases, with 8 bases remaining between them. CDR1 SGDLS and CDR2 YYNGEE come from the germline V gene. The CDR3 extends over 15 amino acids. CDR3 DNA: TGTGCCAGCAGCGTAGACGGACAGTATAATTCACCCCTCCACTTT. Its protein product is CASSVDGQYNSPLHF. Drawing the rest from reference TRBV9 and TRBJ1-6, the complete variable domain is DSGVTQTPKHLITATGQRVTLRCSPRSGDLSVYWYQQSLDQGLQFLIQYYNGEERAKGNILERFSAQQFPDLHSELNLSSLELGDSALYFCASSVDGQYNSPLHFGNGTRLTVT.

The table lists this clonotype with a few counts. V gene TRBV7-6 combines with J gene TRBJ1-5; D uncertain. V lost 4 bases to trimming and J lost 0 bases, with 7 bases between them. The germline CDR1 and CDR2 sequences are SGHVS and FNYEAQ. This CDR3 region has 14 residues. The CDR3 region has the DNA TGTGCCAGCAGCTCGTCAGATAGCAATCAGCCCCAGCATTTT. This codes for CASSSSDSNQPQHF.

This clonotype was detected ten times or more. This rearrangement joins TRBV28 to TRBJ2-5; TRBD1 is a possible D gene (6 bases). In germline, CDR1 is MDHEN, CDR2 SYDVKM. The germline V and J ends were trimmed by 3 bases and 2 bases, with 10 bases remaining between them. CDR3 length: 14 amino acids. The CDR3 sequence is CASSFLGQQETQYF. The CDR3 DNA is TGTGCCAGCAGTTTTTTGGGACAACAAGAGACCCAGTACTTC. Together with reference TRBV28 and TRBJ2-5, the CDR3 gives the full variable domain: DVKVTQSSRYLVKRTGEKVFLECVQDMDHENMFWYRQDPGLGLRLIYFSYDVKMKEKGDIPEGYSVSREKKERFSLILESASTNQTSMYLCASSFLGQQETQYFGPGTRLLVL.

The rearrangement links TRBV19 to TRBJ2-5; D possibly corresponds to TRBD1 (6 bases). The V gene lost 3 bases and the J gene lost 5 bases, with 19 bases spanning the gap. Germline values: CDR1 LNHDA, CDR2 SQIVND (reference sequence). This CDR3 has 16 residues. This chain's CDR3 is CASSITSGTSGETQYF. For the CDR3, the DNA is TGTGCCAGTAGTATCACCTCCGGGACAAGTGGGGAGACCCAGTACTTC.

The CDR3: CSARQGARYEQYF. CDR3 DNA sequence: TGCAGTGCTAGACAGGGGGCGCGATACGAGCAGTACTTC. V and J are TRBV20-1 and TRBJ2-7, with 8 bases aligning to TRBD1. This CDR3 comprises 13 residues. Trimming at V came to 2 bases and at J to 4 bases, leaving 4 bases not matched to a gene. CDR1 is DFQATT, CDR2 SNEGSKA, per germline (reference sequence).

The chain is built from TRBV12-3 or TRBV12-4 and TRBJ1-4; no clear D. This CDR3 has 13 amino acids. V lost 5 bases and J lost 11, with 15 bases in between. CDR3 loop: CASSPLPDGKLFF. For the CDR3, the DNA is TGTGCCAGCAGTCCTCTCCCCGACGGGAAACTGTTTTTT.

The CDR3 nucleotides are TGTGCCACCAGCAGAGATAGGTGGGCCGTGGAGACCCAGTACTTC. It codes for CATSRDRWAVETQYF. The gene calls are TRBV15 and TRBJ2-5; D call uncertain. The V gene's germline CDR1 is LNHNV and CDR2 YYDKDF (reference sequence). There are 15 residues in the CDR3. V dropped 0 bases and J dropped 5 bases, with 13 bases sitting between them.

The rearrangement links TRBV20-1 to TRBJ2-5; the D is unclear. Deletions cut 6 bases from V and 2 bases from J, with 7 bases between. The germline V gene has CDR1 DFQATT and CDR2 SNEGSKA (reference sequence). The CDR3 length is 11 residues. CDR3 in DNA: TGCAGTGCAACGGAGCAAGAGACCCAGTACTTC. Protein sequence: CSATEQETQYF.

This clonotype has at least ten counts. The gene calls are TRBV20-1 and TRBJ1-1; D gene uncertain. The germline V gene has CDR1 DFQATT and CDR2 SNEGSKA (reference sequence). V was clipped by 2 bases and J by 2 bases, with 9 bases between them. The CDR3 is 13 residues long. The CDR3 protein is CSARRQSNTEAFF. The CDR3 DNA reads as TGCAGTGCTAGAAGGCAGTCTAACACTGAAGCTTTCTTT.